Presented here are 17 T cell receptor beta chains from one specimen sequenced in a study of blood T cell repertoires in COVID-19. The assay was immunoSEQ multiplex PCR, and TCRdb's table has in-frame clones only and misses some. The sample holds 90,000 to 120,000 clones, 60% to 85% seen once. Specimen: peripheral blood. Source of these receptors: a woman aged 40 to 50 with acute or convalescent COVID-19.

This rearrangement joins TRBV25-1 to TRBJ2-4; 9 bases line up with TRBD2. CDR3 length: 15 residues. V trimming: 6 bases; J trimming: 3 bases; junction bases outside the gene matches: 6. Germline CDR1 reads MGHDK; CDR2 reads SYGVNS. The CDR3 region has the DNA TGTGCCAGCAGACGCGGGGGGGCCGACAAAAACATTCAGTACTTC. The encoded protein is CASRRGGADKNIQYF.

The J gene is TRBJ1-5, the V gene TRBV7-2, with no clear D. CDR3 length: 14 residues. Germline lookup yields CDR1 SGHTA and CDR2 FQGNSA. V gave up 5 bases and J gave up 3 bases, with 11 bases separating them. In nucleotides, the CDR3 is TGTGCCAGCAGCGCAGGACTAGACAATCAGCCCCAGCATTTT. As protein: CASSAGLDNQPQHF. The full variable domain, in which reference TRBV7-2 and TRBJ1-5 provide the parts outside the CDR3, is GAGVSQSPSNKVTEKGKDVELRCDPISGHTALYWYRQSLGQGLEFLIYFQGNSAPDKSGLPSDRFSAERTGGSVSTLTIQRTQQEDSAVYLCASSAGLDNQPQHFGDGTRLSIL.

The genes are TRBV28 and TRBJ2-5, with D unresolved. CDR1 and CDR2 from the germline V gene are MDHEN and SYDVKM. Trimming pared 10 bases from V and 1 base from J, leaving 4 bases between. This CDR3 contains 10 residues. The CDR3 bases are TGTGCCACCCTCCAAGAGACCCAGTACTTC. Its protein product is CATLQETQYF.

CDR3: CASSIPGTAYEQYF. In DNA form, the CDR3 reads TGCGCCAGCAGCATTCCCGGGACAGCCTACGAGCAGTACTTC. This rearrangement joins TRBV5-1 to TRBJ2-7, with 7 nucleotides matching TRBD1. The CDR3 totals 14 residues. The V segment lost 4 bases and the J segment 2 bases; nucleotides outside the gene matches: 6. CDR1 and CDR2 (germline): SGHRS, YFSETQ.

The rearrangement uses TRBV6-5 and TRBJ1-2; a weak D match, TRBD1 (6 bases). The CDR3 is 13 residues long. Trimming left V 6 bases short and J 4 bases short, with 12 bases between. The V gene's germline CDR1 is MNHEY and CDR2 SVGAGI. CDR3 loop: CASRMTGPYGYTF. In DNA, the CDR3 is TGTGCCAGCAGAATGACAGGTCCCTATGGCTACACCTTC.

The CDR3 reads CSVLGTSGGTGELFF. The CDR3 DNA reads as TGCAGCGTTCTAGGGACTAGCGGGGGGACCGGGGAGCTGTTTTTT. This sequence joins TRBV29-1 and TRBJ2-2, with 15 bases aligning to TRBD2. This CDR3 is built from 15 residues. V lost 5 bases to trimming and J lost 5 bases; unmatched junction nucleotides: 3. The germline V gene has CDR1 SQVTM and CDR2 ANQGSEA.

The chain carries TRBV9 and TRBJ2-3; 7 bases line up with TRBD2. V lost 0 bases to trimming and J lost 4 bases; unmatched junction nucleotides: 5. The CDR3 totals 15 residues. Germline CDR1 SGDLS, CDR2 YYNGEE. The CDR3 loop is CASSVAGGGADTQYF. DNA for the CDR3: TGTGCCAGCAGCGTAGCGGGGGGTGGGGCAGATACGCAGTATTTT.

The chain links TRBV7-3 to TRBJ2-5; D is unclear. Germline V gene lookup returns CDR1 SGHTA and CDR2 FQGTGA. The length of the CDR3 is 13 residues. V was cut by 6 bases and J by 5 bases, with 13 bases left in between. CDR3 in amino acids: CASSLGFRETQYF. CDR3 bases: TGTGCCAGCAGTCTCGGGTTCCGGGAGACCCAGTACTTC.

The V gene is TRBV12-3 or TRBV12-4, the J gene TRBJ2-5, with TRBD2 as a possible D gene (6 bases). The CDR3 loop spans 13 amino acids. Trimming took off 3 bases at V and 4 bases at J, with 9 bases between the two ends. The CDR3 protein is CASSFRRGETQYF. Here the CDR3 DNA reads TGTGCCAGCAGTTTTCGGAGGGGAGAGACCCAGTACTTC.

The genes are TRBV7-6 and TRBJ2-7; 7 bases agree with TRBD1. With V trimmed by 4 bases and J by 2 bases, 8 bases remained unmatched. The CDR3 loop spans 15 amino acids. Germline V lookup: CDR1 SGHVS, CDR2 FNYEAQ. CDR3 in amino acids: CASSSWTGPTYEQYF. CDR3 bases: TGTGCCAGCAGCTCTTGGACAGGTCCGACCTACGAGCAGTACTTC.

This chain links TRBV5-1 with TRBJ2-1; TRBD1 aligns across 8 bases. The ends lost 3 bases at V and 8 bases at J; junction bases unmatched: 4. This CDR3 contains 13 residues. Germline V lookup: CDR1 SGHRS, CDR2 YFSETQ. The CDR3 protein is CASSYDRGYEQFF. The CDR3 DNA is TGCGCCAGCAGCTACGACAGGGGCTATGAGCAGTTCTTC.

V gene TRBV7-3 combines with J gene TRBJ2-2; TRBD2 agrees at 14 bases. Per germline, CDR1 SGHTA and CDR2 FQGTGA. This CDR3 contains 18 residues. The ends lost 4 bases at V and 2 bases at J; junction bases unmatched: 6. CDR3 protein: CASSWAGLAGANTGELFF. The CDR3 nucleotides are TGTGCCAGCAGCTGGGCGGGACTAGCGGGGGCAAACACCGGGGAGCTGTTTTTT.

This clone was detected ten times or more. The chain has TRBV5-1 and TRBJ1-6; a possible D gene is TRBD1 (5 bases). The CDR3 length is 16 residues. Germline-derived CDR1 and CDR2 are SGHRS and YFSETQ. V shed 4 bases and J shed 0 bases, with 11 bases lying between them. The CDR3 DNA reads as TGCGCCAGCAGCCTAGGGGCAGGCTCCTATAATTCACCCCTCCACTTT. It yields the protein CASSLGAGSYNSPLHF.

Here the CDR3 DNA reads TGTGCCAGCAGTTACGGCGGGGGGGGGTCCTACAATGAGCAGTTCTTC. It specifies CASSYGGGGSYNEQFF. The chain combines TRBV6-6 with TRBJ2-1; 9 bases are shared with TRBD2. J gave up 1 base and V 2 bases, and 3 bases lay outside the gene matches. The CDR3 consists of 16 residues. Germline loops: CDR1 MNHNY, CDR2 SVGAGI (reference sequence).

The CDR3 here is CASRQQSGSGNTIYF. The CDR3 DNA reads as TGTGCCAGCAGGCAACAGTCAGGCTCTGGAAACACCATATATTTT. J is TRBJ1-3 and V is TRBV28; D gene unclear. There are 15 residues in the CDR3. V dropped 6 bases and J dropped 0 bases, with 12 bases sitting between them. CDR1 is MDHEN and CDR2 is SYDVKM in the germline V gene.

The J gene is TRBJ1-5, the V gene TRBV11-2, with D perhaps TRBD1 (5 bases). V lost 4 bases and J 6 bases, leaving 16 bases between the germline ends. Germline V gene lookup returns CDR1 SGHAT and CDR2 FQNNGV. This CDR3 region has 15 residues. DNA for the CDR3: TGTGCCAGCAGCTCCTCGGGGGAAGTGGGTCAGCCCCAGCATTTT. Translating gives CASSSSGEVGQPQHF. The full variable domain, completed using reference TRBV11-2 and TRBJ1-5, is EAGVAQSPRYKIIEKRQSVAFWCNPISGHATLYWYQQILGQGPKLLIQFQNNGVVDDSQLPKDRFSAERLKGVDSTLKIQPAKLEDSAVYLCASSSSGEVGQPQHFGDGTRLSIL.

The gene calls are TRBV30 and TRBJ1-2, with a tentative D call TRBD1 (6 bases). Trimming pared 8 bases from V and 4 bases from J, leaving 14 bases between. Germline-derived CDR1 and CDR2 are GTSNPN and SVGIG (reference sequence). This CDR3 is built from 12 residues. For the CDR3, the DNA is TGTGCCGTATCGACAGGACTCTATGGCTACACCTTC. This sequence encodes CAVSTGLYGYTF.